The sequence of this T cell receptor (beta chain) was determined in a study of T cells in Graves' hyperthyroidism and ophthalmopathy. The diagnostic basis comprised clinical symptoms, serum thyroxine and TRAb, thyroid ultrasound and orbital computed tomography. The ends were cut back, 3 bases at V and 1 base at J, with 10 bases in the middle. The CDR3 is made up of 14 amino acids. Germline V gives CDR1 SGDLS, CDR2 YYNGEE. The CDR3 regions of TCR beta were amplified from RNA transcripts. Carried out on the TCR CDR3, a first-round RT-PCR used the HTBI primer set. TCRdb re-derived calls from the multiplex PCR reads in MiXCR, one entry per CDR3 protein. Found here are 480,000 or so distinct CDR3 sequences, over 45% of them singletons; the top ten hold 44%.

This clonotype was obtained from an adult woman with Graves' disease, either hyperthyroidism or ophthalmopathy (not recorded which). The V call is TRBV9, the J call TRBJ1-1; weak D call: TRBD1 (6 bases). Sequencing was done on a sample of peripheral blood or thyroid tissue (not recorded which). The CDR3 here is CASSAEDRNTEAFF. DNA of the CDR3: TGTGCCAGCAGCGCGGAGGACAGGAACACTGAAGCTTTCTTT.